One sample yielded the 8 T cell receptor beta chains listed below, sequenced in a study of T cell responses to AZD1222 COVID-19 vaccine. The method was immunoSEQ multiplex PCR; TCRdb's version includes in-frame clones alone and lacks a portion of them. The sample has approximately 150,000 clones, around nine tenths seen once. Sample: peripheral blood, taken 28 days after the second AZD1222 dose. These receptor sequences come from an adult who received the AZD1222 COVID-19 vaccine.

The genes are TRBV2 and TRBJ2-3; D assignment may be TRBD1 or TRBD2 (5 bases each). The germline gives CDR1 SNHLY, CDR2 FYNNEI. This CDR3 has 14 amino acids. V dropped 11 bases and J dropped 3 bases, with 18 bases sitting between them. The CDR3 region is CAGGAVAGTDTQYF. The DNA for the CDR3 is TGTGCCGGTGGGGCCGTGGCGGGTACAGATACGCAGTATTTT. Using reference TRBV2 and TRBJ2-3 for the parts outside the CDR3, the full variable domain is EPEVTQTPSHQVTQMGQEVILRCVPISNHLYFYWYRQILGQKVEFLVSFYNNEISEKSEIFDDQFSVERPDGSNFTLKIRSTKLEDSAMYFCAGGAVAGTDTQYFGPGTRLTVL.

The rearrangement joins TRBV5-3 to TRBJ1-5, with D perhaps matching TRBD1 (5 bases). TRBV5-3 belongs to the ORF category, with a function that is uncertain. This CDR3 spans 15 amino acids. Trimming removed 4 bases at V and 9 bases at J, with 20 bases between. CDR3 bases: TGTGCCAGAAGCACCTTCGGGACGGCGCCTCGGCCCCAGCATTTT. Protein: CARSTFGTAPRPQHF.

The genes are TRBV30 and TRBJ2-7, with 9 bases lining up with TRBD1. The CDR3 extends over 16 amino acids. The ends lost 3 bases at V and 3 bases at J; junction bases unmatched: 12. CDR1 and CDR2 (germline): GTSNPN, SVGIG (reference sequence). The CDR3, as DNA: TGTGCCTGGAGGGGACAGGGACAGGGTGTAGTCTACGAGCAGTACTTC. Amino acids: CAWRGQGQGVVYEQYF.

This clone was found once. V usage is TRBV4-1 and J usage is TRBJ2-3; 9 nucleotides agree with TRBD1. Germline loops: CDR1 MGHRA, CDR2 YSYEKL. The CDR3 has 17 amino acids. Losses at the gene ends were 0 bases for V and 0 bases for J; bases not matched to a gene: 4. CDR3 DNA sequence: TGCGCCAGCAGCCAAGAAATGGGGACAGGGAGCACAGATACGCAGTATTTT. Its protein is CASSQEMGTGSTDTQYF.

CDR3 sequence: CASSQDSYEQYF. The CDR3 DNA is TGTGCCAGCAGCCAGGACAGCTACGAGCAGTACTTC. The chain employs TRBV7-9 and TRBJ2-7, with D possibly being TRBD1 (6 bases). CDR1 and CDR2 (germline): SEHNR, FQNEAQ (reference sequence). This CDR3 is 12 amino acids long. Trimming removed 5 bases at V and 3 bases at J, with 8 bases between.

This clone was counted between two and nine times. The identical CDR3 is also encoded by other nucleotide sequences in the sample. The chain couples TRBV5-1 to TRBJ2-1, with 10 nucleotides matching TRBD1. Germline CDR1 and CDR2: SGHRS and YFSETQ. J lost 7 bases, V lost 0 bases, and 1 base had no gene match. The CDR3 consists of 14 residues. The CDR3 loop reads CASSLGQGANEQFF. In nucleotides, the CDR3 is TGCGCCAGCAGCTTGGGACAGGGGGCAAATGAGCAGTTCTTC.

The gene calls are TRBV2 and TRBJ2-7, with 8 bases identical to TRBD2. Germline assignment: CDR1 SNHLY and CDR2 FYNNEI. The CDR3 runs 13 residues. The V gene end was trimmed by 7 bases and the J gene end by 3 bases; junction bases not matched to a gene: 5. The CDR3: CASNSGGIYEQYF. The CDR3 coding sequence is TGTGCCAGCAATTCGGGAGGGATCTACGAGCAGTACTTC.

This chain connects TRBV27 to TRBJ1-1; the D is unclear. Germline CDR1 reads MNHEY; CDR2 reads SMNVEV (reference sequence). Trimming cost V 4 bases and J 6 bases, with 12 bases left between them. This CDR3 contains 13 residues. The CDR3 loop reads CASSSGFPPEAFF. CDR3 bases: TGTGCCAGCAGTTCGGGGTTCCCCCCTGAAGCTTTCTTT.